This T cell receptor (beta chain) was captured by sequencing in a study of response to subunit inactivated influenza vaccine. TCRdb called the RT-PCR reads again in MiXCR, with one record for every CDR3 protein. Found here are a few hundred thousand distinct CDR3 sequences, 22% of them singletons; the top ten hold 10%. Per the germline V gene, CDR1 is LNHDA and CDR2 is SQIVND (reference sequence). This CDR3 has 13 residues. The ends lost 5 bases at V and 13 bases at J; junction bases unmatched: 12. The rearrangement joins TRBV19 to TRBJ1-1; 8 bases align to TRBD1. Source: PBMCs from blood, taken approximately 20 months after vaccination. The clonotype originates from a man aged 45-69 years who received an inactivated influenza vaccine. Here the CDR3 reads CASSPGTGRGLFF. Here the CDR3 DNA reads TGTGCCAGTAGTCCCGGGACAGGACGGGGTCTTTTCTTT.